Detailed here is one T cell receptor beta chain. Some clones are missing from TCRdb's copy, which holds only in-frame ones; the method was immunoSEQ multiplex PCR. The top ten hold over 4% of the sample, which has under 150,000 clones, approximately 78% seen once. This specimen belongs to a study of T cell responses to AZD1222 COVID-19 vaccine. The V gene end was trimmed by 1 base and the J gene end by 4 bases; junction bases not matched to a gene: 10. The germline gives CDR1 WNHNN, CDR2 SYGVQD (reference sequence). There are 16 residues in the CDR3. This chain uses TRBV10-1 with TRBJ2-7; 7 nucleotides agree with TRBD1. The sequencing used peripheral blood, collected on day 0 of MenACWY control vaccination. The source of this sequence is an adult in good health. CDR3 protein: CASSEYGQGEWYEQYV. CDR3 sequence (DNA): TGCGCCAGCAGTGAGTACGGGCAGGGGGAATGGTACGAGCAGTACGTC.